What follows describes a single T cell receptor (beta chain). These data belong to a study of glioma-infiltrating T cells after dendritic cell vaccination. Study context: Monocyte-derived dendritic cells, cultured approximately 7 days with IL-4 and GM-CSF, were pulsed with autologous tumor lysate.

The germline CDR1 and CDR2 sequences are SGHRS and YFSETQ. V was shortened by 0 bases and J by 9 bases, with 13 bases between the two germline ends. CDR3 length: 13 residues. The PCR used 60 V beta and 13 J beta primers. The protocol was immunoSEQ multiplex PCR, while the TCRdb copy is restricted to in-frame clones and leaves out a portion. The sample lists more than 85,000 clones; about 83% were seen once. The sequencing here drew on blood, taken before dendritic cell vaccination. The TCR was taken from a human donor with glioblastoma. The rearrangement joins TRBV5-1 to TRBJ2-7; possibly TRBD1 for D (5 bases). In DNA form, the CDR3 reads TGCGCCAGCAGCTTGGGGCAGGGTGGGGCGCAGTACTTC. Translating gives CASSLGQGGAQYF.